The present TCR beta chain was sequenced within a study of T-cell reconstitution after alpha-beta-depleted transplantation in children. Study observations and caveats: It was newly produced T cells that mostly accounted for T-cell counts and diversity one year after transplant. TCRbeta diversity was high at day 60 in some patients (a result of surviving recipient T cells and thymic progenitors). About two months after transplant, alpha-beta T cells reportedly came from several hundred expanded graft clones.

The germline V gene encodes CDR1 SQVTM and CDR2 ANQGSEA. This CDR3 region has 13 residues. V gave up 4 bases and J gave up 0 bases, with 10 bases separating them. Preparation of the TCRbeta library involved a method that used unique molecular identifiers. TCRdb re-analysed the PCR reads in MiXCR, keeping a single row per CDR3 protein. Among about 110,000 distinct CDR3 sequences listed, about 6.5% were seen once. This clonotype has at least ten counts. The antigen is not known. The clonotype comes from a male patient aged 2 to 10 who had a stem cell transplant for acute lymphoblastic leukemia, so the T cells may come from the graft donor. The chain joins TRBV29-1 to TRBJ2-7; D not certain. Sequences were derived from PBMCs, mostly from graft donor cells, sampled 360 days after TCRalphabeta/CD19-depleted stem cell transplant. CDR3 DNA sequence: TGCAGCGTTGTCGGGTTACTCTCCTACGAGCAGTACTTC. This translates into CSVVGLLSYEQYF.